This T cell receptor beta chain came from a study of blood T cells in healthy people across ages (dated by TCRdb to between 2014 and 2016). Some background on the complete study: In model experiments, template switching captured about one uniquely barcoded TCR beta cDNA molecule for every two T cells. The donors were divided into four age groups: young (average roughly 17 years), middle-aged (approximately 39), aged (about 56) and long-lived (roughly 82). The study measured age-related changes in TCR beta repertoire diversity using deep sequencing normalized with unique cDNA molecular identifiers. To avoid experimental bias, donors of different ages were distributed randomly across sequencing lanes. The study analyzed two additional independent replicas of 1 million unique cDNA reads from the same blood draw for two donors, one aged 18 to 29 and one aged 80 or older.

The method was 5' RACE. Sequencing relied on an Illumina HiSeq 2500. A second PCR of roughly 7 to 11 cycles was performed with a sample-barcoded 5' primer and a J-beta primer mix. A unique molecular identifier was introduced onto each TCR beta cDNA molecule by a template-switch 5' adaptor carrying 12 random nucleotides. At least 2.5 million CDR3-containing paired-end reads were obtained from each sample. First-strand cDNA was synthesized from all RNA with the Mint cDNA synthesis kit, primed by a TRBC-specific oligonucleotide. Following uracil-DNA glycosylase treatment, all cDNA underwent a first 18-cycle PCR with the universal primers M1SS and BC2_uni_R. From the authors' description of their analysis: For normalization, 1 million high-quality reads were randomly selected from each sample, with every read carrying a distinct molecular identifier. Reads with shared molecular identifiers were discarded instead of being binned into consensus sequences. MiTCR, set to a Q25 quality threshold and the strictest error-elimination algorithm, was used for CDR3 identification, clonotype clustering and error correction. A nonparametric unseen species model with Euler transformation was used to estimate a lower bound on total TCR beta diversity. The raw public data were reprocessed by TCRdb itself: fastp quality trimming at Q25, MiXCR clonotype calling, in-frame beta chains only. Each entry is one CDR3 protein sequence, shown with its most common DNA and genes. The V and J calls here are based on TCRdb, not the publication. A total of roughly 900,000 distinct CDR3 sequences appear in this sample, roughly 48% of them only once. The ten most abundant clones make up around an eighth of the sample.

Only a few counts were recorded for this clonotype. Its antigen is unknown. There are no base qualities to consult, and no much larger clone falls within one base. Systemically healthy Caucasian individuals from Russia, around 39 in total and aged about 6 to 90 years, were included as donors. About 10 milliliters of peripheral blood were collected from each donor into EDTA-treated Vacutainer tubes. PBMCs were isolated by Ficoll-Paque density-gradient centrifugation, with at least 6 million obtained per sample. Total RNA, at least 5 micrograms per sample, was extracted from PBMCs with Trizol reagent. Naive CD45RAhigh/CD27high T cell percentages were measured by flow cytometry on a PBMC aliquot from every donor. Results the study describes overall, beyond this receptor: As age increased, observed TCR beta diversity per million T cells dropped in a roughly linear way, and a significant reduction was already evident by age about 40. Total diversity estimates from one million sequenced T cells were considered lower bounds and underestimates. Because profiling used bulk unsorted PBMCs, naive and antigen-experienced compartments could not be compared conclusively. The percentage of naive T cells measured by flow cytometry correlated strongly with observed TCR beta diversity. The long-lived group showed more naive CD4+ T cells, fewer expanded clones and increased TCR diversity than the aged group, suggesting age selection. Because the CMV infection status of the donors was unknown, age-related changes in expanded clonotypes may potentially have been confounded.

The CDR3 goes from the cysteine to the phenylalanine over 15 residues. Kept here is only the CDR3 DNA, which spans 45 bases and is read in frame from base 1. V lost 3 bases and J lost 2 bases, and the count of bases not matched to a germline gene is 5. Taken from the germline V gene (reference sequence), the CDR1 and CDR2 loops are MNHEY and SMNVEV. This receptor chain uses TRBV27 and TRBJ2-7, with TRBD1 matching 9 junction bases. The sequencing sample was made of blood. This sequence was found in a man aged 30 to 39 in good health. The CDR3 region has the sequence CASSFDRGVPYEQYF. DNA sequence: TGTGCCAGCAGTTTTGACAGGGGGGTACCCTACGAGCAGTACTTC.